A selection of T cell receptor beta chains follows, all from one sample in a study of Ad26.COV2.S vaccination and SARS-CoV-2 variants. Assay used: immunoSEQ multiplex PCR; TCRdb lists only in-frame clones, some missing. This sample carries under 150,000 clones, around 86% of them seen once, and the ten largest clones take around 5.1%. The material sequenced was peripheral blood, taken after recovery from COVID-19. The receptors were sampled from a human donor who had recovered from COVID-19. CDR3s include the opening cysteine and the closing phenylalanine or tryptophan. Each record gives: J gene, clone size, V gene, D gene, CDR3 protein, CDR3 DNA. The D gene is left open where the match is weak. Rows give clone size only sometimes, using once, few, many, or a class for an expanded clone.

TRBJ1-5 | - | TRBV3-1/TRBV3-2 | TRBD1 | CASSQGGQGNQPQHF | TGTGCCAGCAGCCAAGGCGGACAGGGGAATCAGCCCCAGCATTTT
TRBJ1-4 | once | TRBV4-3 | - | CASSHTSGEKLFF | TGCGCCAGCAGCCATACAAGTGGTGAAAAACTGTTTTTT
TRBJ2-3 | - | TRBV3-1/TRBV3-2 | - | CASSQEPQVGATDTQYF | TGTGCCAGCAGCCAAGAACCACAGGTGGGGGCCACAGATACGCAGTATTTT
TRBJ2-7 | - | TRBV7-8 | TRBD1 | CASSSGQDSYEQYF | TGTGCCAGCAGCTCGGGACAGGACTCCTACGAGCAGTACTTC
TRBJ2-1 | - | TRBV9 | - | CASSPRGSYNEQFF | TGTGCCAGCAGCCCACGGGGTTCCTACAATGAGCAGTTCTTC
TRBJ2-1 | - | TRBV6-1 | TRBD2 | CASSETPHVGLAGAQQFF | TGTGCCAGCAGTGAAACCCCGCACGTCGGGCTAGCGGGGGCCCAGCAGTTCTTC
TRBJ1-4 | - | TRBV5-1 | - | CASSLRASGSNEKLFF | TGCGCCAGCAGCTTGAGGGCCAGCGGGTCTAATGAAAAACTGTTTTTT
TRBJ1-1 | - | TRBV3-1/TRBV3-2 | TRBD1 | CASSQEDRPWAGTEAFF | TGTGCCAGCAGCCAAGAGGACAGGCCTTGGGCGGGAACTGAAGCTTTCTTT
TRBJ2-5 | - | TRBV27 | - | CASSLLGSGGTQYF | TGTGCCAGCAGTTTGCTCGGTTCTGGGGGGACCCAGTACTTC
TRBJ2-1 | - | TRBV6-2/TRBV6-3 | TRBD2 | CASSLLSSGGAYHEQFF | TGTGCCAGCAGTTTATTGTCTAGCGGGGGGGCGTATCATGAGCAGTTCTTC
TRBJ2-2 | - | TRBV4-3 | - | CASSQDRHHGGELFF | TGCGCCAGCAGCCAAGATCGACACCATGGGGGGGAGCTGTTTTTT
TRBJ1-6 | - | TRBV6-6 | TRBD1 | CASTDEPGQGQSPLHF | TGTGCCAGCACTGACGAACCGGGACAGGGGCAATCACCCCTCCACTTT
TRBJ1-2 | - | TRBV11-2 | - | CASSSYSSRFVYGYTF | TGTGCCAGCAGCTCTTATAGCAGCAGGTTCGTCTATGGCTACACCTTC
TRBJ1-1 | - | TRBV19 | - | CASSMRGGSEAFF | TGTGCCAGTAGTATGAGGGGAGGGTCTGAAGCTTTCTTT
TRBJ2-3 | once | TRBV27 | TRBD1 | CASSTHLTGDGTDTQYF | TGTGCCAGCAGTACCCACCTGACAGGGGATGGGACAGATACGCAGTATTTT
TRBJ2-1 | - | TRBV7-2 | TRBD2 | CASSLEVGGARAEQFF | TGTGCCAGCAGCTTAGAGGTCGGGGGGGCCCGGGCTGAGCAGTTCTTC
TRBJ2-3 | once | TRBV5-1 | TRBD2 | CASSLAGRGASTDTQYF | TGCGCCAGCAGCTTGGCCGGGCGGGGGGCTAGCACAGATACGCAGTATTTT
TRBJ1-3 | - | TRBV18 | - | CASSPTLTSGSSGNTIYF | TGTGCCAGCTCACCAACTCTGACCTCCGGCTCCTCTGGAAACACCATATATTTT
TRBJ1-1 | - | TRBV6-2/TRBV6-3 | - | CASSYIGATEAFF | TGTGCCAGCAGTTACATAGGGGCCACTGAAGCTTTCTTT
TRBJ1-5 | - | TRBV19 | - | CASSSTRDQPQHF | TGTGCCAGTAGTAGTACGCGCGATCAGCCCCAGCATTTT
TRBJ2-2 | - | TRBV7-5 | - | CAPPQVGGANTGELFF | TGTGCCCCTCCCCAGGTGGGGGGGGCGAACACCGGGGAGCTGTTTTTT
TRBJ2-2 | - | TRBV25-1 | TRBD1 | CASTGGADTGELFF | TGTGCCTCGACAGGGGGCGCGGACACCGGGGAGCTGTTTTTT
TRBJ1-2 | - | TRBV2 | - | CASSEGESNYGYTF | TGTGCCAGCAGTGAGGGGGAATCTAACTATGGCTACACCTTC
TRBJ1-1 | - | TRBV11-2 | - | CASSLEGPSYTEAFF | TGTGCCAGCAGCTTAGAAGGACCCTCGTACACTGAAGCTTTCTTT
TRBJ2-7 | - | TRBV27 | - | CASSSSYEQYF | TGTGCCAGCAGTTCCTCCTACGAGCAGTACTTC
TRBJ2-3 | - | TRBV7-9 | TRBD2 | CASSDSGGGTDTQYF | TGTGCCAGCAGCGATAGCGGGGGTGGCACAGATACGCAGTATTTT
TRBJ1-2 | many | TRBV6-6 | - | CASSYDLWDTVDGYTF | TGTGCCAGCAGTTACGATTTGTGGGACACGGTTGATGGCTACACCTTC
TRBJ1-1 | - | TRBV19 | - | CASTSQDSEAFF | TGTGCCAGTACCTCCCAAGACAGCGAAGCTTTCTTT
TRBJ2-3 | - | TRBV6-1 | - | CASSDEEFSLTDTQYF | TGTGCCAGCAGTGACGAGGAGTTTTCTTTGACAGATACGCAGTATTTT
TRBJ1-2 | - | TRBV29-1 | - | CSVVVPSWGYTF | TGCAGCGTTGTTGTCCCCTCATGGGGCTACACCTTC
TRBJ2-5 | few | TRBV2 | - | CASRSVLGTQYF | TGTGCCAGCAGGTCGGTCCTCGGGACCCAGTACTTC
TRBJ2-1 | few | TRBV5-5 | TRBD2 | CASSLASGGWYEQFF | TGTGCCAGCAGCTTGGCTAGCGGGGGGTGGTATGAGCAGTTCTTC
TRBJ2-7 | - | TRBV6-1 | - | CASSEAQLSYEQYF | TGTGCCAGCAGTGAAGCGCAGCTATCCTACGAGCAGTACTTC
TRBJ2-1 | - | TRBV6-2/TRBV6-3 | - | CASTPNRVWGEEQFF | TGTGCCAGCACCCCAAACAGGGTATGGGGCGAGGAGCAGTTCTTC
TRBJ1-2 | - | TRBV7-9 | TRBD1 | CASSGTGTTNYGYTF | TGTGCCTCTTCCGGGACAGGAACCACTAACTATGGCTACACCTTC
TRBJ2-3 | - | TRBV6-6 | TRBD2 | CASSSGTNTQYF | TGTGCCAGCAGTTCCGGGACTAATACGCAGTATTTT
TRBJ1-2 | - | TRBV20-1 | - | CSAVLGYGYTF | TGCAGTGCCGTTCTAGGGTATGGCTACACCTTC
TRBJ1-1 | - | TRBV19 | TRBD1 | CASSLGTTGGLDEAFF | TGTGCCAGTAGTCTCGGCACGACAGGGGGCCTTGATGAAGCTTTCTTT
TRBJ1-1 | once | TRBV7-8 | - | CASSLRPGETEAFF | TGTGCCAGCAGCTTAAGACCAGGCGAAACTGAAGCTTTCTTT
TRBJ2-2 | - | TRBV25-1 | TRBD1 | CASSLHSGTGDTGELFF | TGTGCCAGCAGTCTTCATTCCGGGACAGGGGACACCGGGGAGCTGTTTTTT
TRBJ1-2 | - | TRBV30 | TRBD1 | CAWGPRGTANYGYTF | TGTGCCTGGGGGCCCAGGGGGACAGCTAACTATGGCTACACCTTC
TRBJ1-1 | - | TRBV29-1 | TRBD1 | CSVDVTPGGSEAFF | TGCAGCGTTGACGTGACACCAGGGGGGTCTGAAGCTTTCTTT
TRBJ2-7 | - | TRBV21-1 | - | CASKAGGLYEQYF | TGTGCCAGCAAGGCGGGGGGGCTCTACGAGCAGTACTTC
TRBJ2-7 | - | TRBV5-1 | TRBD1 | CASSPLRDRGYEQYF | TGCGCCAGCAGCCCACTCCGGGACAGGGGCTACGAGCAGTACTTC
TRBJ2-7 | - | TRBV5-1 | - | CASSRRDEMLYEQYF | TGCGCCAGCAGCCGCCGGGACGAGATGCTCTACGAGCAGTACTTC
TRBJ1-1 | - | TRBV7-9 | - | CASRSGSTEAFF | TGTGCCAGCAGGTCTGGGTCCACTGAAGCTTTCTTT